This TCR beta chain was identified in a study of spatial heterogeneity in lung cancer. The study's findings and limits: It was found that expanded intratumoral alpha and beta TCR counts tracked tumor mutation counts.

Time point described: sample taken at primary tumor resection. The CDR3 extends over 15 amino acids. Germline assignment: CDR1 SGHTA and CDR2 FQGNSA. V was pared by 1 base and J by 2 bases, with 3 bases of the junction left unmatched. In TCRdb, the 5' RACE reads were re-called with MiXCR into one record per CDR3 protein. The profile covers about 27,000 distinct CDR3 sequences, with approximately 7.7% appearing a single time and over 20% taken by the ten largest. This clonotype was observed many times. What it recognizes is unknown. Sequenced here: lung tumor tissue, sampled at surgery. V is TRBV7-2 and J is TRBJ2-3; TRBD2 aligns across 7 bases. The source is a male donor with early-stage non-small cell lung cancer. CDR3 residues: CASSLVGTTTDTQYF. CDR3 nucleotides: TGTGCCAGCAGCTTAGTTGGGACTACCACAGATACGCAGTATTTT.